Listed here is a single T cell receptor beta chain. Sorting selected naive CD8 T cells with a CD8+CD4-CCR7+CD45RA+ phenotype. The data are from a study of molecular identifiers for immune sequencing clone quantification. V was clipped by 2 bases and J by 4 bases; unmatched bases: 9. CDR3 length: 16 amino acids. Looked up from germline, CDR1 is MNHEY and CDR2 is SVGEGT. Via MiXCR, TCRdb re-called the PCR reads, giving one row per CDR3 protein. The repertoire includes hundreds of thousands of distinct CDR3 sequences, around 21% of them detected once, and 0.75% to 0.85% sits in the top ten. The source material was naive CD8+ T cells from blood, with Jurkat cell RNA spiked in. Specified subset: FACS-sorted CD8+CD4-CCR7+CD45RA+ naive T cells. V usage is TRBV6-2 or TRBV6-3 and J usage is TRBJ2-7; the match to TRBD2 covers 9 bases. The TCR comes from a human donor in good health. Some libraries in this study had Jurkat cell RNA spiked in. CDR3 sequence: CASSYTTSGATYEQYF. The CDR3 nucleotides are TGTGCCAGCAGTTACACGACTAGCGGAGCCACATACGAGCAGTACTTC.